This T cell receptor beta chain was sequenced in a study of radiation and T cells in renal cell carcinoma. As for the study in general: Nephrectomy followed 15 Gy stereotactic body radiation by 4 weeks. Study outcomes and limitations: Top tumor clonotypes rose in blood 2 weeks post-radiation, then contracted. Baseline intratumoral clonotype presence is unknown without pretreatment biopsies.

The data were produced by immunoSEQ multiplex PCR, yet TCRdb's version contains in-frame clones alone and is incomplete. This table has tens of thousands of clones, 70% to 90% appearing once. The germline gives CDR1 SGDLS, CDR2 YYNGEE. There are 15 residues in the CDR3. Losses at the gene ends were 4 bases for V and 7 bases for J; bases not matched to a gene: 10. Of note for this clone: Its matching antigen is unknown.

Time point indicated: blood 2 weeks post-SBRT. The treatment here: 15 Gy SBRT to primary tumor, nephrectomy 4 weeks later. Serial blood draws occurred at baseline and 2 and 4 weeks post-SBRT. J is TRBJ1-2 and V is TRBV9, with 10 bases identical to TRBD1. The material sequenced was blood, taken from a patient whose treatment included radiotherapy and nephrectomy. The sequence was collected from a woman aged 45-59 years with renal cell carcinoma. CDR3 DNA: TGTGCCAGCAGCTCCAGACAGGGGGCGGTCGGTGGCTACACCTTC. This sequence encodes CASSSRQGAVGGYTF.